Listed below are T cell receptor beta chains from one sample, sequenced in a study of regulatory T cells in long-lasting Graves disease. TCRdb itself ran the multiplex PCR reads through MiXCR, one entry per CDR3 protein. The top ten clones hold around 42% of a sample with roughly 700,000 distinct CDR3 sequences, approximately 31% of them seen once. The material sequenced was peripheral blood mononuclear cells (PBMCs), taken when the disease was refractory, from a patient treated with antithyroid drugs. These receptor sequences come from a female donor with Graves disease. The CDR3 runs from the conserved cysteine through the conserved F or W. The order of the fields is D gene, clone size, V gene, J gene, CDR3 protein, CDR3 DNA. A D gene is named only where the DNA matches it firmly. Rows may omit the clone size; those that give it use once, few, many or a size class.

.	.	TRBV7-2	TRBJ1-2	CASSLTPLYGYTF	TGTGCCAGCAGCTTAACCCCCTTGTATGGCTACACCTTC
TRBD1	.	TRBV10-2	TRBJ1-2	CASSDPDRGRFAF	TGCGCCAGCAGTGACCCTGACAGGGGACGTTTCGCCTTC
.	few	TRBV6-2/TRBV6-3	TRBJ2-7	CASSERATLRVEYF	TGTGCCAGCAGTGAAAGGGCCACGTTAAGGGTTGAGTACTTC
TRBD1	.	TRBV19	TRBJ2-4	CASSIRADRGRAKNIQYF	TGTGCCAGTAGTATAAGGGCAGACAGGGGACGAGCCAAAAACATTCAGTACTTC
.	.	TRBV19	TRBJ1-2	CASSDISQGYGYTF	TGTGCCAGTAGCGACATCTCTCAGGGCTATGGCTACACCTTC
.	.	TRBV2	TRBJ2-4	CASRPGRQTKNIQYF	TGTGCCAGCAGACCAGGACGCCAGACCAAAAACATTCAGTACTTC
TRBD1	few	TRBV30	TRBJ1-2	CAWSGSGQGYDGYTF	TGTGCCTGGAGCGGATCCGGACAGGGGTACGATGGCTACACCTTC
.	.	TRBV19	TRBJ1-1	CASRKGEGRTEAFF	TGTGCCAGTAGAAAAGGGGAAGGGAGGACTGAAGCTTTCTTT
.	.	TRBV28	TRBJ2-7	CASSSVTNHPYEQYF	TGTGCCAGCAGTTCCGTGACGAATCATCCCTACGAGCAGTACTTC
.	many	TRBV2	TRBJ1-1	CASSEAGGTEAFF	TGTGCCAGCAGTGAAGCCGGGGGAACTGAAGCTTTCTTT
.	many	TRBV3-1	TRBJ1-1	CASSHGGREAFF	TGTGCCAGCAGCCACGGGGGTCGAGAAGCTTTCTTT
.	.	TRBV5-4	TRBJ2-2	CASSKTSTGVGELFF	TGTGCCAGCAGCAAAACCTCCACGGGGGTCGGGGAGCTGTTTTTT
.	once	TRBV20-1	TRBJ1-1	CSAPDGLHHNTEAFF	TGCAGTGCTCCGGACGGACTACACCATAACACTGAAGCTTTCTTT
TRBD2	.	TRBV27	TRBJ2-2	CASSIAGINTGELFF	TGTGCCAGTTCAATAGCGGGAATTAACACCGGGGAGCTGTTTTTT
TRBD1	.	TRBV30	TRBJ1-1	CAWNYRGGNTEAFF	TGTGCCTGGAATTACAGGGGTGGGAACACTGAAGCTTTCTTT
.	.	TRBV5-5	TRBJ2-7	CASSLVVTAPTYEQYF	TGTGCCAGCAGCTTGGTCGTGACAGCCCCTACCTACGAGCAGTACTTC
.	.	TRBV27	TRBJ1-6	CASMHPNNSPLHF	TGTGCCAGCATGCACCCCAATAATTCACCCCTCCACTTT
.	.	TRBV6-1	TRBJ1-2	CASTYSRLRDYGYTF	TGTGCCAGCACCTACAGCAGGTTGAGGGACTATGGCTACACCTTC
.	many	TRBV6-5	TRBJ1-1	CASSYLGVMNTEAFF	TGTGCCAGCAGTTACTTGGGGGTGATGAACACTGAAGCTTTCTTT
.	.	TRBV5-1	TRBJ1-4	CASSQGGTTNEKLFF	TGCGCCAGCAGCCAAGGGGGAACAACTAATGAAAAACTGTTTTTT
.	many	TRBV2	TRBJ2-7	CASNNGLEQYF	TGTGCCAGCAACAACGGGCTCGAGCAGTACTTC
.	.	TRBV6-2/TRBV6-3	TRBJ2-3	CASRETGGDTQYF	TGTGCCAGCAGAGAAACTGGAGGTGATACGCAGTATTTT
.	.	TRBV2	TRBJ2-7	CASKTAVMSYEQYF	TGTGCCAGCAAGACAGCGGTGATGTCCTACGAGCAGTACTTC
TRBD2	few	TRBV11-2	TRBJ2-7	CASSIDLAGGTYEQYF	TGTGCCAGCAGCATCGACCTAGCGGGTGGAACTTACGAGCAGTACTTC
TRBD1	few	TRBV7-9	TRBJ1-1	CASSARTGLGTEAFF	TGTGCCAGCAGCGCTAGGACAGGGTTGGGCACTGAAGCTTTCTTT
TRBD2	few	TRBV28	TRBJ2-1	CANPQAPRGRPLLYNEQFF	TGTGCCAACCCCCAAGCCCCGCGCGGGAGACCCCTCCTTTACAATGAGCAGTTCTTC
TRBD1	.	TRBV5-6	TRBJ1-2	CASSLAGQHYGYTF	TGTGCCAGCAGCTTGGCGGGACAGCACTATGGCTACACCTTC
.	few	TRBV6-5	TRBJ2-4	CASSYDASKNIQYF	TGTGCCAGCAGTTACGACGCCTCCAAAAACATTCAGTACTTC
TRBD2	.	TRBV3-1	TRBJ2-7	CASSQVQGGHEQYF	TGTGCCAGCAGCCAAGTCCAGGGAGGGCACGAGCAGTACTTC
TRBD1	.	TRBV6-1	TRBJ1-4	CASSGRDRGEKLFF	TGTGCCAGCAGCGGCCGGGACAGGGGGGAAAAACTGTTTTTT
TRBD1	.	TRBV20-1	TRBJ1-6	CSAMTGGNSPLHF	TGCAGTGCTATGACAGGGGGGAATTCACCCCTCCACTTT
.	many	TRBV11-2	TRBJ2-5	CASSTRGGLIETQYF	TGTGCCAGCAGCACCCGTGGGGGTTTGATAGAGACCCAGTACTTC
TRBD1	.	TRBV29-1	TRBJ1-1	CSGGDRGFSEAFF	TGCAGCGGTGGGGACAGGGGATTCTCTGAAGCTTTCTTT
.	many	TRBV28	TRBJ1-1	CASSRTGMNTEAFF	TGTGCCAGCAGCCGGACGGGAATGAACACTGAAGCTTTCTTT
TRBD1	.	TRBV19	TRBJ1-1	CASSFTGGAFDTEAFF	TGTGCCAGTAGTTTCACAGGGGGCGCGTTTGACACTGAAGCTTTCTTT
.	.	TRBV18	TRBJ2-5	CASSSRSLLQETQYF	TGTGCCAGCTCATCTCGTAGCCTCCTACAAGAGACCCAGTACTTC
.	few	TRBV20-1	TRBJ2-7	CSAPDYAGSSYEQYF	TGCAGTGCTCCCGACTACGCGGGAAGCTCCTACGAGCAGTACTTC